The clone carrying this TCR beta chain was recorded at least ten times. Its target is unknown. The source of the sample is a study of regulatory T cells in long-lasting Graves disease. Study context: Graves' patients, diagnosed recently, had received antithyroid drugs under 3 months. Study-wide results and limits: Study of thyroid tissue was not done, with only peripheral blood studied.

CDR3-region Arm-PCR and iRepertoire HTBI primers produced the TCR beta libraries. TCRdb used MiXCR to reprocess the multiplex PCR reads, holding one entry per CDR3 protein. Altogether approximately 350,000 distinct CDR3 sequences are present, 12% being singletons, with the ten largest covering 15% to 20%. Time point of the sample: newly diagnosed GD, antithyroid drugs for less than 3 months. TCR sequences were obtained from RNA taken from PBMCs. Separately, the same data were catalogued under a study of T cells in Graves' hyperthyroidism and ophthalmopathy. From that report: Stable Graves' hyperthyroidism meant no ophthalmopathy progression within 18 months.

This material consisted of peripheral blood mononuclear cells (PBMCs), taken at new diagnosis, from a patient treated with antithyroid drugs. The sequence came from a young woman with Graves disease.

The CDR3, as DNA: TGTGCCTGGAGCGACGGGGCTGAAGCTTTCTTT. Protein sequence: CAWSDGAEAFF. This chain links TRBV30 with TRBJ1-1; D unclear. V dropped 3 bases and J dropped 6 bases, with 8 bases sitting between them. This CDR3 has 11 residues. Germline V gene sequence: CDR1 GTSNPN, CDR2 SVGIG (reference sequence).